The TCR beta chain under discussion was sequenced for a study of OX40 agonist ivuxolimab in advanced cancers. A note on the overall study: Ivuxolimab, which targeted the costimulatory receptor OX40 (CD134), was an agonistic, fully human IgG2 monoclonal antibody. Intravenous ivuxolimab was administered to patients every 2 weeks at six dose levels: 0.01, 0.1, 0.3, 1.5, 3 and 10 mg/kg. Of the roughly 51 patients in dose escalation, about 20 had hepatocellular carcinoma, some 15 had melanoma, 9 had renal cell carcinoma and 9 had head and neck cancer. The dose-escalation cohort was 82.7% male with a mean age of roughly 60 years, ranging from roughly 20 to 80. Patients were allowed to have had prior anti-PD-1, anti-PD-L1 or anti-CTLA-4 therapy, and more than 35% of the dose-escalation patients had been treated with checkpoint inhibitors. Three dose-escalation patients achieved partial responses, one with hepatocellular carcinoma and two with cutaneous melanoma. Peripheral TCRbeta sequencing aimed to test whether ivuxolimab altered TCR sequence diversity and caused clonal T-cell expansion. The paper reports the monotherapy dose-escalation portion (N of about 56 patients) of the phase I ivuxolimab trial. What the study reported, not specific to this receptor: Antigen specificity was not determined for the clonally expanded peripheral T cells. On average, CD8+ T cells showed more expanded clones than CD4+ T cells after ivuxolimab. Partial responders in the 0.1-3.0 mg/kg groups had among the lowest normalized peripheral clonal expansion, especially among CD8+ T cells. Low levels of normalized T-cell clonal expansion were also shown by some nonresponding patients. At doses from 0.1 to 3.0 mg/kg, clonal expansion was seen in both CD4+ and CD8+ blood T cells between baseline and week 6.

With regard to this clone: No antigen is known for it. Base-call qualities are not available, and no considerably larger clone is one nucleotide away.

For sequencing of the TCRbeta CDR3 region, genomic DNA was extracted from the sorted cells. The immunoSEQ Assay was used to sequence the TCRbeta CDR3 regions. TCRdb limited this immuneACCESS table to in-frame rearrangements with V and J called. A share of clones is missing; checked studies link under half to unresolved V genes, and the rest is unexplained. This sample comprises about 36,000 clones, about 81% of them detected only once. The ten largest make up 10% to 15% of the sample. Its CDR3 holds 13 amino acids, cysteine through phenylalanine. The only DNA kept is the CDR3, 39 bases in frame from the first base. V loses 3 bases of germline sequence and J loses 5 bases, and the interval between the two ends is 10 bases. The germline V gene gives CDR1 as SNHLY and CDR2 as FYNNEI. Patients with a history of autoimmune disease or receiving systemic immunosuppression were excluded from the trial. Peripheral blood for TCR sequencing was drawn from every dose cohort at baseline, at cycle 4 day 1 and at cycle 7 day 1. The samples were drawn from a first-in-human, open-label, multicenter phase I dose-escalation trial of ivuxolimab. Adults with locally advanced or metastatic head and neck squamous cell, hepatocellular, melanoma or renal cell carcinoma were enrolled in the trial. Before TCR sequencing, CD4+ T cells and CD8+ T cells from peripheral blood were sorted into separate populations.

This sequence was found in an adult with an advanced solid tumor such as melanoma, head and neck, liver or kidney cancer. The sequence joins TRBV2 to TRBJ1-1; a tentative D match to TRBD1 spans 6 bases. Specimen: CD4+ or CD8+ T cells sorted from blood, collected in a trial of the OX40 agonist ivuxolimab. The CDR3 amino acid sequence is: CASSDGGRTEAFF. The DNA is TGTGCCAGCAGTGACGGGGGGCGGACTGAAGCTTTCTTT.